This T cell receptor beta chain was retrieved from a study of blood T cell repertoires in COVID-19. At the level of the study: The study drew acute and convalescent COVID-19 samples from the United States, Italy and Spain. Sources were T cells, B-cell-depleted T cells, or PBMCs; the material itself was cDNA or gDNA.

The CDR3 has 13 amino acids. CDR1 GTSNPN and CDR2 SVGIG come from the germline V gene (reference sequence). V was shortened by 6 bases and J by 4 bases, with 16 bases between the two germline ends. Authors' analysis steps: Estimation of nucleated cell counts relied on the amplification of reference gene primers. Clones were read by immunoSEQ multiplex PCR, and TCRdb kept only the in-frame ones, dropping some. D and trimming were read from the DNA, whereas the V and J calls and clone size are those reported in that table. The sample lists roughly 190,000 clones; 60% to 85% were seen once. This clone has a single count.

The clonotype originates from a woman between 45 and 65 years old with active or convalescent COVID-19. Sequenced sample: peripheral blood. This chain joins TRBV30 and TRBJ2-7, with D perhaps TRBD2 (5 bases). The CDR3 DNA sequence: TGTGCCTGTCCTAGCCGGAGAGGGTACGAGCAGTACTTC. Protein sequence: CACPSRRGYEQYF.